The 13 T cell receptor beta chains listed next were all sequenced from one sample in a study of control samples from healthy donors and cancer patients. Repertoires were generated with immunoSEQ multiplex PCR, while TCRdb's copy carries only in-frame clones and drops some. Among 90,000 or so clones listed, about 88% were seen once. The source material was PBMCs. These receptors were obtained from a man between 65 and 80 years old with lung cancer.

This clone has a single count. J is TRBJ2-1 and V is TRBV5-8; D perhaps matches TRBD2 (5 bases). The CDR3 runs to 16 residues. V was pared by 0 bases and J by 2 bases, with 12 bases between. Per the germline V gene, CDR1 is SGHTS and CDR2 is YDEGEE. Here the CDR3 reads CASSLAVGGAYNEQFF. Written as DNA, the CDR3 is TGTGCCAGCAGCTTGGCCGTCGGAGGCGCCTACAATGAGCAGTTCTTC. The full variable domain, with the rest looked up from reference TRBV5-8 and TRBJ2-1, is EAGVTQSPTHLIKTRGQQATLRCSPISGHTSVYWYQQALGLGLQFLLWYDEGEERNRGNFPPRFSGRQFPNYSSELNVNALELEDSALYLCASSLAVGGAYNEQFFGPGTRLTVL.

The chain carries TRBV5-1 and TRBJ2-1, with D perhaps assigned TRBD1 or TRBD2 (5 bases each). Trimming shortened V by 4 bases and J by 9 bases, and 17 bases separated the two germline ends. The CDR3 has 14 residues. The germline V gene has CDR1 SGHRS and CDR2 YFSETQ. In nucleotides, the CDR3 is TGCGCCAGCAGCCCGGGACGGGAAATCGGTGAGCAGTTCTTC. Residues: CASSPGREIGEQFF.

This clone was counted only a few times. The rearrangement links TRBV30 to TRBJ2-7; a weak D match, TRBD2 (6 bases). The CDR3 length is 14 residues. Per germline, CDR1 GTSNPN and CDR2 SVGIG (reference sequence). Trimming removed 3 bases from V and 0 bases from J, with 12 bases in between. CDR3 loop: CAWRVRRDSYEQYF. CDR3 bases: TGTGCCTGGAGAGTAAGGAGGGACTCCTACGAGCAGTACTTC.

The gene calls are TRBV7-8 and TRBJ1-1; 10 bases align to TRBD1. CDR1 and CDR2 from the germline V gene are SGHVS and FQNEAQ. This CDR3 comprises 15 residues. V trimming: 1 base; J trimming: 11 bases; junction bases outside the gene matches: 10. The CDR3 protein is CASSLVVGQGLGAFF. The CDR3 DNA reads TGTGCCAGCAGCTTAGTGGTGGGACAGGGGTTAGGGGCTTTCTTT.

CDR3 loop: CASSFYAGAFDEQFF. In DNA, the CDR3 is TGTGCCAGCAGCTTTTACGCAGGGGCGTTCGATGAGCAGTTCTTC. The chain recombines TRBV11-3 with TRBJ2-1; tentative D call: TRBD1 (6 bases). Germline V lookup: CDR1 SGHNT, CDR2 YENEEA. V lost 3 bases to trimming and J lost 8 bases, with 17 bases between them. The CDR3 has 15 amino acids.

About this clone itself: The identical CDR3 is also encoded by other nucleotide sequences in the sample. The chain combines TRBV11-2 with TRBJ1-5; D is possibly TRBD1 (5 bases). This CDR3 is built from 13 residues. CDR1 is SGHAT, CDR2 FQNNGV, per germline. Trimming removed 0 bases at V and 7 bases at J, with 7 bases between. The CDR3 nucleotides are TGTGCCAGCAGCTTAGACAGGGACCAGCCCCAGCATTTT. This gives the protein CASSLDRDQPQHF.

The rearrangement joins TRBV30 to TRBJ2-3; 7 nucleotides match TRBD1. The V and J ends lost 4 bases and 2 bases, in that order; junction bases with no gene match: 9. CDR1 and CDR2 from the germline V gene are GTSNPN and SVGIG (reference sequence). The length of the CDR3 is 15 residues. CDR3 sequence (DNA): TGTGCCTGGACCATCAGGGGGACCCTCACAGATACGCAGTATTTT. Its translation: CAWTIRGTLTDTQYF.

The V call is TRBV19, the J call TRBJ1-2, with D maybe TRBD1 (6 bases). V was shortened by 5 bases and J by 7 bases, with 14 bases between the two germline ends. Germline CDR1 is LNHDA and CDR2 is SQIVND (reference sequence). This CDR3 region has 13 residues. CDR3 region: CASSLRGGVGYTF. CDR3 in DNA: TGTGCCAGTAGTCTCCGAGGGGGTGTTGGCTACACCTTC.

This clone turned up a few times. The chain uses TRBV12-3 or TRBV12-4 and TRBJ2-3, with D maybe TRBD2 (5 bases). The V and J ends lost 3 bases and 9 bases respectively, with 13 bases between them. This CDR3 comprises 13 residues. The CDR3 protein is CASSFPPGGTQYF. The CDR3 nucleotides read TGTGCCAGCAGTTTTCCCCCCGGCGGGACGCAGTATTTT.

CDR3 nucleotide sequence: TGTGCCACCGCCCCTTCTCAGGGCAATGAGCAGTTCTTC. Translation: CATAPSQGNEQFF. The chain links TRBV24-1 to TRBJ2-1; TRBD1 might be the D (5 bases). Germline CDR1 and CDR2: KGHDR and SFDVKD. V lost 9 bases to trimming and J lost 6 bases, with 14 bases between them. The CDR3 contains 13 residues.

The chain employs TRBV19 and TRBJ2-1; 8 bases line up with TRBD1. V was clipped by 5 bases and J by 2 bases; unmatched bases: 5. Germline V gene data show CDR1 as LNHDA and CDR2 as SQIVND (reference sequence). The CDR3 spans 15 residues. CDR3 in amino acids: CASSPWDRTYNEQFF. CDR3 coding DNA: TGTGCCAGTAGTCCCTGGGACAGGACCTACAATGAGCAGTTCTTC.

This rearrangement joins TRBV3-1 (or the pseudogene TRBV3-2) to TRBJ2-2; 8 nucleotides agree with TRBD2. The germline CDR1 and CDR2 sequences are LGHDT and YNNKEL (reference sequence). V shed 3 bases, J shed 4 bases, and the junction held 4 bases outside the gene matches. The CDR3 loop spans 15 amino acids. Here the CDR3 reads CASSHRSGATGELFF. Written as DNA, the CDR3 is TGTGCCAGCAGCCATCGTAGCGGGGCCACCGGGGAGCTGTTTTTT.

The chain joins TRBV5-1 to TRBJ2-3; D is uncertain. Trimming pared 0 bases from V and 6 bases from J, leaving 8 bases between. CDR3 length equals 13 residues. CDR1 SGHRS and CDR2 YFSETQ come from the germline V gene. The CDR3 DNA follows: TGCGCCAGCAGCTTGGACCTTAAGGATACGCAGTATTTT. Its protein product is CASSLDLKDTQYF.